Described below is a single T cell receptor (beta chain) sequence and its context. The sample is drawn from a study of blood T cell repertoires in COVID-19. Overall study context: The origin of the acute and convalescent COVID-19 samples was the United States, Italy and Spain. From T cells, B-cell-depleted T cells, or PBMCs came the material, which was cDNA or gDNA.

CDR3 length equals 19 residues. After removal of 2 bases from V and 1 base from J, the junction contained 9 bases not matched to a gene. Per germline, CDR1 SGHRS and CDR2 YFSETQ. The method was immunoSEQ multiplex PCR; TCRdb's version includes in-frame clones alone and lacks a portion of them. The table records roughly 380,000 clones, more than 75% of them present only once. The chain couples TRBV5-1 to TRBJ2-3; TRBD2 matches 14 bases. Material for sequencing was peripheral blood. This TCR derives from a human donor with acute or convalescent COVID-19. The donor label of this sample is uncertain. DNA of the CDR3: TGCGCCAGCAGCTTATCCGGGACTAGCGGGGGAGTGGGCACAGATACGCAGTATTTT. Its protein product is CASSLSGTSGGVGTDTQYF.